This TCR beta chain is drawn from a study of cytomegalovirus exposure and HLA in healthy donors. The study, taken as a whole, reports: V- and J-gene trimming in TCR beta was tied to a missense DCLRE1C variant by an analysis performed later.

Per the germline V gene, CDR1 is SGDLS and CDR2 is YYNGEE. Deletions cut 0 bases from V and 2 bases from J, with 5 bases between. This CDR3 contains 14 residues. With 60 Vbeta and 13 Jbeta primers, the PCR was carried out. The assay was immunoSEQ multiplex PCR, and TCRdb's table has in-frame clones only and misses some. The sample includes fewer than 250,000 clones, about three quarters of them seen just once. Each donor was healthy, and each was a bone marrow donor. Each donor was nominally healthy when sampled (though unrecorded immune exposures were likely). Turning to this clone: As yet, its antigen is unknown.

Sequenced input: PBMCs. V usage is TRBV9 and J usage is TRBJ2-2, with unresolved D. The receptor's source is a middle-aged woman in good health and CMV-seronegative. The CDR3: CASSVDINTGELFF. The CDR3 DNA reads TGTGCCAGCAGCGTAGATATCAACACCGGGGAGCTGTTTTTT. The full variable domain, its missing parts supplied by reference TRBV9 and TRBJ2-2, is DSGVTQTPKHLITATGQRVTLRCSPRSGDLSVYWYQQSLDQGLQFLIQYYNGEERAKGNILERFSAQQFPDLHSELNLSSLELGDSALYFCASSVDINTGELFFGEGSRLTVL.